This T cell receptor (beta chain) was captured by sequencing in a study of cytomegalovirus exposure and HLA in healthy donors. Regarding the study as a whole: Later work found most CMV-associated TCR beta chains apparently HLA-restricted.

Researchers ran the PCR with 60 Vbeta and 13 Jbeta primers. Repertoires were generated with immunoSEQ multiplex PCR, while TCRdb's copy carries only in-frame clones and drops some. This repertoire shows about 130,000 clones, around 73% found once; its top ten account for about 4.3%. As for this clone: The antigen is undetermined.

The germline CDR1 and CDR2 sequences are MDHEN and SYDVKM. Trimming took 2 bases from V and 3 from J; bases not matched to a gene: 6. The length of the CDR3 is 16 residues. This sequence joins TRBV28 and TRBJ2-7, with TRBD1 identical over 11 bases. This sequence was found in a man aged 60 to 69 in good health and CMV-seropositive. Sample: PBMCs. The CDR3 DNA follows: TGTGCCAGCAGTTTAGCACCGGGACAGGGGGACTACGAGCAGTACTTC. Its translation: CASSLAPGQGDYEQYF.